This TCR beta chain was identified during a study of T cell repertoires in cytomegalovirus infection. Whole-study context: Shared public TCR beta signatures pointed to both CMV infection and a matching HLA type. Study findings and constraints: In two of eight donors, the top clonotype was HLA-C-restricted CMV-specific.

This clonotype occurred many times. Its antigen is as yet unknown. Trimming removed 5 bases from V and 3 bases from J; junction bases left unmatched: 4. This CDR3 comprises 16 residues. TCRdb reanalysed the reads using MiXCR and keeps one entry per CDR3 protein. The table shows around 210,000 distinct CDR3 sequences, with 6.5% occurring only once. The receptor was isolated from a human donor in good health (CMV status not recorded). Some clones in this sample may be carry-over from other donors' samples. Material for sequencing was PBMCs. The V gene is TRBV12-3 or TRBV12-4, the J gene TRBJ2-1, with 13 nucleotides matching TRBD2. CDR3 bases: TGTGCCAGCAGTCCACTAGCGGGGGGGCTCTACAATGAGCAGTTCTTC. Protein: CASSPLAGGLYNEQFF.